One and the same sample provided the 31 T cell receptor beta chains below, sequenced in a study of T-cell memory formation after mild COVID-19. Using its own MiXCR run on the 5' RACE reads, TCRdb lists one record per CDR3 protein. The repertoire includes approximately 100,000 distinct CDR3 sequences, 8.5% to 14% of them detected once, and roughly two fifths sits in the top ten. Sequencing was carried out using PBMCs or a T cell subset sorted from them (not recorded which). The receptors originated from a man in his late teens or twenties who had mild COVID-19 (a few samples of this study predate the infection). Cell type and time point are not known.

In its sample, this clonotype is medium-sized. The chain recombines TRBV9 with TRBJ1-1; D not resolved. CDR3 length equals 13 residues. Germline V lookup: CDR1 SGDLS, CDR2 YYNGEE. Trimming removed 0 bases from V and 4 bases from J, with 7 bases in between. CDR3 sequence (DNA): TGTGCCAGCAGCGTAGGGACGGGCACTGAAGCTTTCTTT. Translated: CASSVGTGTEAFF.

This clonotype was found a few times. This rearrangement joins TRBV6-1 to TRBJ2-7, with D uncertain. In germline, CDR1 is MNHNS, CDR2 SASEGT. This CDR3 contains 13 residues. Trimming cost V 2 bases and J 6 bases, with 11 bases left between them. The CDR3 is CASSEYGHGEQYV. The CDR3 nucleotides read TGTGCCAGCAGTGAATACGGTCATGGCGAGCAGTACGTC.

This clonotype was seen more than once but under ten times. The chain joins TRBV5-5 to TRBJ1-6; TRBD1 might be the D (5 bases). CDR3 length: 16 residues. CDR1 and CDR2 from the germline V gene are SGHKS and YYEKEE (reference sequence). The V gene lost 2 bases and the J gene lost 7 bases, with 16 bases spanning the gap. The CDR3 spells CASSFGKDKINSPLHF. Here the CDR3 DNA reads TGTGCCAGCAGCTTTGGCAAGGACAAAATAAATTCACCCCTCCACTTT. Full variable domain (missing parts from reference TRBV5-5 and TRBJ1-6): DAGVTQSPTHLIKTRGQQVTLRCSPISGHKSVSWYQQVLGQGPQFIFQYYEKEERGRGNFPDRFSARQFPNYSSELNVNALLLGDSALYLCASSFGKDKINSPLHFGNGTRLTVT.

This chain connects TRBV6-6 to TRBJ2-1, with D possibly matching TRBD2 (7 bases). Trimming left V 7 bases short and J 3 bases short, with 19 bases between. This CDR3 contains 16 residues. Germline V gives CDR1 MNHNY, CDR2 SVGAGI (reference sequence). CDR3 coding DNA: TGTGCCAGCACGACTGTAGGGGGGGCCCTCTACAATGAGCAGTTCTTC. Translating it yields CASTTVGGALYNEQFF.

This clonotype was seen only a few times. V gene TRBV7-9 combines with J gene TRBJ2-6, with TRBD1 as a possible D gene (6 bases). CDR1 SEHNR and CDR2 FQNEAQ come from the germline V gene (reference sequence). Trimming removed 5 bases at V and 0 bases at J, with 20 bases between. The CDR3 has 19 amino acids. CDR3 nucleotides: TGTGCCAGCAGCCGGACAGAACCTACCGAACACTCTGGGGCCAACGTCCTGACTTTC. Its translation is CASSRTEPTEHSGANVLTF.

This clonotype has more than one count but fewer than ten. The V call is TRBV4-3, the J call TRBJ1-2; perhaps TRBD1 as D (5 bases). Per germline, CDR1 LGHNA and CDR2 YSLEER. The V end lost 4 bases, the J end lost 7 bases, and 16 bases lay between the germline ends. This CDR3 region has 14 residues. As DNA, the CDR3 is TGCGCCAGCAGCCCCTACCGGGGGGTGGGTGGCTACACCTTC. Its translation is CASSPYRGVGGYTF.

In this sample, this clonotype turned up a few times. In this CDR3 the conserved last residue, phenylalanine or tryptophan, is missing, so a read error is likely. CDR3 DNA: TGTGCCAGCAGCTCGTATATTTACCCCGGGAGGGAGGAGACCCAGTACTTA. Protein product: CASSSYIYPGREETQYL. The V call is TRBV12-3 or TRBV12-4, the J call TRBJ2-5, with 8 bases aligning to TRBD2. This CDR3 has 17 residues. The V gene end was trimmed by 6 bases and the J gene end by 5 bases; junction bases not matched to a gene: 17.

This chain joins TRBV5-6 and TRBJ1-1; D is ambiguous. Germline CDR1 and CDR2: SGHDT and YYEEEE. Trimming took 2 bases from V and 8 from J, leaving 10 bases between them. This CDR3 has 12 residues. The CDR3 loop reads CASSFTSREAFF. The CDR3 coding sequence is TGTGCCAGCAGCTTTACTTCGAGGGAAGCTTTCTTT.

This clonotype was observed a few times. The chain has TRBV29-1 and TRBJ2-3; either TRBD1 or TRBD2 may fit D (5 bases each). The CDR3 covers 12 residues. V lost 5 bases, J lost 1 base, and 7 bases lay in between. Germline loops: CDR1 SQVTM, CDR2 ANQGSEA. The CDR3 loop reads CSVRGGTDTQYF. The CDR3 coding sequence is TGCAGCGTTAGAGGGGGCACAGATACGCAGTATTTT.

The CDR3 is CASSQDRGDAYEQYF. Here the CDR3 DNA reads TGCGCCAGCAGCCAAGATCGGGGGGACGCCTACGAGCAGTACTTC. The chain is built from TRBV4-3 and TRBJ2-7; 7 bases fit TRBD2. Germline V lookup: CDR1 LGHNA, CDR2 YSLEER. V lost 0 bases, J lost 2 bases, and 4 bases stayed unmatched. The CDR3 has 15 amino acids.

The chain couples TRBV3-1 to TRBJ2-7, with TRBD1 matching 7 bases. J was trimmed by 3 bases and V by 3 bases; bases with no gene match: 5. Germline assignment: CDR1 LGHDT and CDR2 YNNKEL (reference sequence). This CDR3 is built from 14 residues. For the CDR3, the DNA is TGTGCCAGCAGCCATTCCGGGACAGACTACGAGCAGTACGTC. Translated: CASSHSGTDYEQYV.

This clonotype was seen a few times. V gene TRBV12-5 combines with J gene TRBJ2-7; perhaps TRBD2 as D (6 bases). The germline CDR1 and CDR2 sequences are LGHNT and FRNRAP. The V end was cut by 9 bases, the J end by 2 bases, with 11 bases between. The CDR3 loop spans 12 amino acids. CDR3 nucleotide sequence: TGTGCTAGCCGAGGGACTGCCTACGAGCAGTACTTC. This codes for CASRGTAYEQYF.

The CDR3 nucleotides are TGTGCCAGCAGTGAATCGACCTCCTACAATGAGCAGTTCTTC. Residues: CASSESTSYNEQFF. The genes are TRBV2 and TRBJ2-1, with D unclear. The CDR3 spans 14 residues. V was cut by 2 bases and J by 0 bases, with 5 bases left in between. Per the germline V gene, CDR1 is SNHLY and CDR2 is FYNNEI.

There are a few counts of this clonotype. The gene calls are TRBV28 and TRBJ2-2; the D is unclear. Trimming took off 5 bases at V and 3 bases at J, with 13 bases between the two ends. CDR3 length equals 15 residues. Germline V gene sequence: CDR1 MDHEN, CDR2 SYDVKM. The chain's CDR3 is CASSARRTDTGELFF. CDR3 in DNA: TGTGCCAGCAGTGCCAGGCGGACCGACACCGGGGAGCTGTTTTTT.

This clonotype was seen repeatedly, ten times or more. V is TRBV27 and J is TRBJ2-3; TRBD2 aligns across 12 bases. With V trimmed by 7 bases and J by 4 bases, 9 bases remained unmatched. Germline V gene lookup returns CDR1 MNHEY and CDR2 SMNVEV (reference sequence). This CDR3 contains 16 residues. The CDR3 region is CASIGLAGGPPDTQYF. The CDR3 bases are TGTGCCAGCATAGGCCTAGCGGGGGGGCCCCCAGATACGCAGTATTTT.

This rearrangement joins TRBV12-3 or TRBV12-4 to TRBJ2-3; the match to TRBD2 covers 12 bases. With 2 bases clipped from V and 4 bases from J, the junction kept 4 bases outside the gene matches. The CDR3 contains 16 residues. The CDR3 bases are TGTGCCAGCAGTTTAAGGACTAGCGGGGCCCCAGATACGCAGTATTTT. Its protein product is CASSLRTSGAPDTQYF.

This clonotype was counted at least ten times. The chain carries TRBV6-6 and TRBJ2-1; 7 nucleotides agree with TRBD2. The CDR3 consists of 15 residues. J was trimmed by 0 bases and V by 2 bases; bases with no gene match: 1. The germline CDR1 and CDR2 sequences are MNHNY and SVGAGI (reference sequence). The CDR3 loop is CASSYGGGSYNEQFF. Here the CDR3 DNA reads TGTGCCAGCAGTTACGGGGGGGGCTCCTACAATGAGCAGTTCTTC.

This clonotype was counted at least ten times. The chain links TRBV7-2 to TRBJ2-1, with unresolved D. The V end was cut by 3 bases, the J end by 0 bases, with 6 bases between. The CDR3 has 14 amino acids. The germline gives CDR1 SGHTA, CDR2 FQGNSA. CDR3 sequence: CASSLVSSYNEQFF. The CDR3, as DNA: TGTGCCAGCAGCTTGGTGAGCTCCTACAATGAGCAGTTCTTC.

This clonotype was seen many times. The CDR3 region is CASSQAGLTKETQYF. DNA of the CDR3: TGCGCCAGCAGTCAGGCAGGGCTTACTAAAGAGACCCAGTACTTC. J is TRBJ2-5 and V is TRBV23-1; D perhaps matches TRBD1 (5 bases). Being an ORF, TRBV23-1 has a function that is uncertain. V lost 3 bases and J 3 bases, leaving 14 bases between the germline ends. There are 15 residues in the CDR3.

This clonotype was counted at least ten times. The chain carries TRBV7-9 and TRBJ1-6, with D possibly TRBD1 on 6 matching bases. The ends were cut back, 4 bases at V and 7 bases at J, with 8 bases in the middle. This CDR3 comprises 13 residues. Germline CDR1 and CDR2: SEHNR and FQNEAQ (reference sequence). As DNA, the CDR3 is TGTGCCAGCAGCTATACAGGGAATTCACCCCTCCACTTT. As protein: CASSYTGNSPLHF.

The table lists this clonotype with a few counts. The chain recombines TRBV29-1 with TRBJ2-3; D remains unclear. V was shortened by 7 bases and J by 0 bases, with 8 bases between the two germline ends. The V gene's germline CDR1 is SQVTM and CDR2 ANQGSEA. CDR3 length: 12 residues. DNA for the CDR3: TGCAGCGCCGTTATGAGCACAGATACGCAGTATTTT. Residues: CSAVMSTDTQYF.

This chain connects TRBV5-5 to TRBJ2-2, with D hard to call. The V and J ends lost 0 bases and 4 bases respectively, with 13 bases between them. The CDR3 runs to 16 residues. Germline V gene data show CDR1 as SGHKS and CDR2 as YYEKEE (reference sequence). DNA of the CDR3: TGTGCCAGCAGCTTGGGCGTCGCAGTCATCACCGGGGAGCTGTTTTTT. It encodes CASSLGVAVITGELFF.

This clonotype was picked up many times. The chain recombines TRBV7-9 with TRBJ2-3, with D possibly called TRBD1 or TRBD2 (5 bases each). The CDR3 has 14 residues. V gave up 4 bases and J gave up 0 bases, with 8 bases separating them. Germline values: CDR1 SEHNR, CDR2 FQNEAQ (reference sequence). CDR3 coding DNA: TGTGCCAGCAGCTGGGACCTAAGCACAGATACGCAGTATTTT. This encodes CASSWDLSTDTQYF.

This clonotype was picked up a small number of times. This chain connects TRBV4-2 to TRBJ2-1; D not resolved. This CDR3 spans 13 amino acids. The V end was cut by 2 bases, the J end by 4 bases, with 6 bases between. CDR1 and CDR2 (germline): LGHNA, YNFKEQ. The CDR3 sequence is CASSQYEYNEQFF. The CDR3 nucleotides read TGTGCCAGCAGCCAATACGAGTACAATGAGCAGTTCTTC.

This clonotype was seen a handful of times. This chain links TRBV12-3 or TRBV12-4 with TRBJ2-7, with a tentative D call TRBD2 (5 bases). Trimming took off 3 bases at V and 7 bases at J, with 7 bases between the two ends. The CDR3 totals 11 residues. The CDR3 is CASSFSGEQYF. The CDR3 bases are TGTGCCAGCAGTTTCTCGGGGGAGCAGTACTTC.

This clonotype was picked up one time. The V gene is TRBV4-1, the J gene TRBJ1-3; no firm D call. This CDR3 has 16 residues. The V end was cut by 0 bases, the J end by 0 bases, with 9 bases between. Germline V gene lookup returns CDR1 MGHRA and CDR2 YSYEKL. CDR3 nucleotide sequence: TGCGCCAGCAGCCAAGATACCGATATCTCTGGAAACACCATATATTTT. It codes for CASSQDTDISGNTIYF.

This clonotype was found a few times. The chain is built from TRBV19 and TRBJ2-7; D uncertain. The V gene lost 1 base and the J gene lost 3 bases, with 4 bases spanning the gap. In germline, CDR1 is LNHDA, CDR2 SQIVND (reference sequence). The CDR3 runs 12 residues. CDR3 residues: CASSIGGYEQYF. As DNA, the CDR3 is TGTGCCAGTAGTATAGGGGGCTACGAGCAGTACTTC.

This clonotype has only a few counts. The chain combines TRBV4-1 with TRBJ2-2; TRBD2 matches at 8 bases. V shed 0 bases, J shed 5 bases, and the junction held 11 bases outside the gene matches. Germline CDR1 and CDR2: MGHRA and YSYEKL. This CDR3 contains 18 residues. CDR3 nucleotide sequence: TGCGCCAGCAGCCAAGAAGTGCCGGGACTAGACGGGACCGGGGAGCTGTTTTTT. It yields the protein CASSQEVPGLDGTGELFF.

This clonotype showed up many times. V gene TRBV28 combines with J gene TRBJ1-1; no clear D. Trimming shortened V by 6 bases and J by 5 bases, and 7 bases separated the two germline ends. This CDR3 contains 11 residues. Germline V gives CDR1 MDHEN, CDR2 SYDVKM. The CDR3 DNA reads TGTGCCAGCAGGGAGGGTACTGAAGCTTTCTTT. This gives the protein CASREGTEAFF.

The rearrangement joins TRBV6-5 to TRBJ1-1; no clear D. Germline CDR1 and CDR2: MNHEY and SVGAGI. V lost 0 bases to trimming and J lost 0 bases, with 5 bases between them. The CDR3 is 14 residues long. Written as DNA, the CDR3 is TGTGCCAGCAGTTACTCGGCCATGAACACTGAAGCTTTCTTT. Translating gives CASSYSAMNTEAFF.

This clonotype appeared a few times. The chain carries TRBV4-3 and TRBJ2-7, with D possibly being TRBD2 (5 bases). This CDR3 is 16 amino acids long. V was pared by 0 bases and J by 5 bases, with 17 bases between. In germline, CDR1 is LGHNA, CDR2 YSLEER. The CDR3 protein is CASSQDQKGTRNEQYF. CDR3 bases: TGCGCCAGCAGCCAAGATCAGAAAGGAACTAGGAACGAGCAGTACTTC.